The 17 T cell receptor beta chains in this list originate from one sample, sequenced in a study of PD-1 blockade in classical Hodgkin lymphoma. The sample's time point: cycle 4 day 1 (C4D1), after 5 to 7 weeks of nivolumab. Relapses following autologous stem cell transplantation were seen in all patients, with brentuximab vedotin exposure varying. Purification of CD4+ T cells from thawed PBMCs was achieved by magnetic negative selection. Libraries were prepared by immunoSEQ multiplex PCR; TCRdb keeps only in-frame clonotypes and omits some of them. The data show approximately 31,000 clones, 80% to 90% seen once. Source: CD4+ T cells from blood, taken before the fourth cycle of nivolumab. The source of these receptors is a human donor with classical Hodgkin lymphoma.

This rearrangement joins TRBV27 to TRBJ2-1; 15 nucleotides line up with TRBD2. Trimming removed 7 bases from V and 7 bases from J; junction bases left unmatched: 5. Germline V lookup: CDR1 MNHEY, CDR2 SMNVEV (reference sequence). This CDR3 is 15 amino acids long. CDR3 bases: TGTGCCAGCAACGGACTAGCGGGGGGGCTTAATGAGCAGTTCTTC. The encoded protein is CASNGLAGGLNEQFF.

The chain employs TRBV7-3 and TRBJ1-1; tentative D call: TRBD1 (5 bases). This CDR3 contains 15 residues. V was shortened by 1 base and J by 3 bases, with 12 bases between the two germline ends. In germline, CDR1 is SGHTA, CDR2 FQGTGA. CDR3 DNA: TGTGCCAGCAGCTTAATGGGCATAGGGGACACTGAAGCTTTCTTT. It is translated as CASSLMGIGDTEAFF.

The V and J genes are TRBV12-2 and TRBJ2-3; the D call of TRBD2 is as the table states it, not checked on the DNA. TRBV12-2 counts as a pseudogene. The CDR3 consists of 15 residues. The chain's CDR3 is CARGRAGAERDTQYF. The CDR3 bases are TGTGCAAGAGGAAGGGCGGGAGCCGAACGGGATACGCAGTATTTT.

This chain joins TRBV15 and TRBJ1-3, with a possible D match to TRBD1 (6 bases). The germline CDR1 and CDR2 sequences are LNHNV and YYDKDF (reference sequence). The CDR3 sequence is 17 residues long. Between the trimmed V and J ends, which lost 2 bases and 0 bases, there was a span of 14 bases. This CDR3 reads CATSRSTGIFSGNTIYF. The CDR3 region has the DNA TGTGCCACCAGCAGAAGTACAGGGATATTCTCTGGAAACACCATATATTTT.

V is TRBV11-3 and J is TRBJ2-3; 9 bases line up with TRBD1. This CDR3 spans 17 amino acids. Per the germline V gene, CDR1 is SGHNT and CDR2 is YENEEA. The trim removed 8 bases at V and 3 bases at J, leaving 15 bases unmatched. The DNA for the CDR3 is TGTGCCAGCTCCCAAACCCCCGAGACAGGGGGGACAGATACGCAGTATTTT. Amino acids: CASSQTPETGGTDTQYF.

The chain combines TRBV7-2 with TRBJ1-1, with D hard to call. CDR1 is SGHTA, CDR2 FQGNSA, per germline. Trimming cost V 5 bases and J 4 bases, with 8 bases left between them. This CDR3 spans 12 amino acids. The DNA for the CDR3 is TGTGCCAGCAGCCAACGGGTCACTGAAGCTTTCTTT. Its translation is CASSQRVTEAFF.

The chain recombines TRBV28 with TRBJ2-6; TRBD1 matches 8 bases. This CDR3 is 16 amino acids long. Germline V gene lookup returns CDR1 MDHEN and CDR2 SYDVKM. V dropped 6 bases and J dropped 0; count of bases not matched to a gene: 4. As DNA, the CDR3 is TGTGCCAGCAGCAGGGGGCGACTCTCTGGGGCCAACGTCCTGACTTTC. It translates to CASSRGRLSGANVLTF. Full variable domain (remainder filled in from reference TRBV28 and TRBJ2-6): DVKVTQSSRYLVKRTGEKVFLECVQDMDHENMFWYRQDPGLGLRLIYFSYDVKMKEKGDIPEGYSVSREKKERFSLILESASTNQTSMYLCASSRGRLSGANVLTFGAGSRLTVL.

The V and J genes are TRBV6-6 and TRBJ1-1; D uncertain. Looked up from germline, CDR1 is MNHNY and CDR2 is SVGAGI (reference sequence). This CDR3 comprises 12 residues. V was cut by 2 bases and J by 3 bases, with 4 bases left in between. Written as DNA, the CDR3 is TGTGCCAGCAGTTACGCGTACACTGAAGCTTTCTTT. It is translated as CASSYAYTEAFF.

V and J are TRBV11-2 and TRBJ2-1, with D perhaps matching TRBD2 (6 bases). Trimming shortened V by 3 bases and J by 6 bases, and 15 bases separated the two germline ends. Per germline, CDR1 SGHAT and CDR2 FQNNGV. The CDR3 totals 15 residues. The chain's CDR3 is CASSFIRDFPNEQFF. The CDR3 nucleotides are TGTGCCAGCAGCTTCATCCGGGACTTTCCCAATGAGCAGTTCTTC.

The chain employs TRBV5-1 and TRBJ2-5, with 7 bases aligning to TRBD1. The CDR3 totals 14 residues. Germline CDR1 SGHRS, CDR2 YFSETQ. The ends lost 4 bases at V and 5 bases at J; junction bases unmatched: 8. CDR3 protein: CASSDRVAGETQYF. CDR3 in DNA: TGCGCCAGCAGCGACAGGGTTGCCGGGGAGACCCAGTACTTC.

This chain uses TRBV4-1 with TRBJ2-1; TRBD1 aligns across 7 bases. After removal of 3 bases from V and 6 bases from J, the junction contained 11 bases not matched to a gene. The CDR3 extends over 16 amino acids. Germline CDR1 MGHRA, CDR2 YSYEKL. DNA for the CDR3: TGCGCCAGCAGCCATCACCGGGACAGACTCTCCAATGAGCAGTTCTTC. This gives the protein CASSHHRDRLSNEQFF.

The chain carries TRBV5-1 and TRBJ1-6, with D possibly matching TRBD1 (5 bases). CDR1 is SGHRS and CDR2 is YFSETQ in the germline V gene. CDR3 length: 17 amino acids. The V gene lost 0 bases and the J gene lost 1 base, with 11 bases spanning the gap. The CDR3 loop reads CASSLGDGGSYNSPLHF. The CDR3 DNA reads as TGCGCCAGCAGCTTGGGTGATGGGGGTTCCTATAATTCACCCCTCCACTTT.

The genes are TRBV7-9 and TRBJ2-4; 7 bases match TRBD2. The CDR3 runs to 18 residues. Germline CDR1 and CDR2: SEHNR and FQNEAQ (reference sequence). The ends lost 4 bases at V and 1 base at J; junction bases unmatched: 13. The CDR3 loop is CASSSTSYARLAKNIQYF. The CDR3 DNA reads TGTGCCAGCAGCTCGACTAGCTACGCACGATTGGCCAAAAACATTCAGTACTTC.

This clone was observed a few times. The chain has TRBV30 and TRBJ1-1, with 8 bases lining up with TRBD1. The CDR3 consists of 14 residues. CDR1 is GTSNPN, CDR2 SVGIG, per germline (reference sequence). V shed 6 bases, J shed 0 bases, and the junction held 6 bases outside the gene matches. This CDR3 reads CACRQGPLNTEAFF. For the CDR3, the DNA is TGTGCCTGCCGACAGGGGCCGTTGAACACTGAAGCTTTCTTT.

The J gene is TRBJ2-7, the V gene TRBV6-5; D perhaps matches TRBD2 (5 bases). The CDR3 has 13 amino acids. Germline V CDR1 and CDR2: MNHEY, SVGAGI. The V and J ends lost 2 bases and 7 bases respectively, with 12 bases between them. The CDR3 loop reads CASSYAGMLEQYF. CDR3 in DNA: TGTGCCAGCAGTTACGCCGGGATGCTAGAGCAGTACTTC.

The chain joins TRBV30 to TRBJ1-2; D is ambiguous. Germline CDR1 is GTSNPN and CDR2 is SVGIG (reference sequence). The CDR3 consists of 14 residues. V dropped 0 bases and J dropped 6 bases, with 14 bases sitting between them. CDR3: CAWSVLFYRHGYTF. DNA of the CDR3: TGTGCCTGGAGTGTACTCTTTTATCGGCATGGCTACACCTTC. The complete variable domain, with remaining parts taken from reference TRBV30 and TRBJ1-2, reads SQTIHQWPATLVQPVGSPLSLECTVEGTSNPNLYWYRQAAGRGLQLLFYSVGIGQISSEVPQNLSASRPQDRQFILSSKKLLLSDSGFYLCAWSVLFYRHGYTFGSGTRLTVV.

This chain connects TRBV19 to TRBJ2-4; D remains unclear. This CDR3 comprises 14 residues. CDR1 is LNHDA and CDR2 is SQIVND in the germline V gene (reference sequence). Trimming removed 9 bases from V and 1 base from J, with 13 bases in between. CDR3 bases: TGTGCCAGCCACCCAGTAGGGGCCAAAAACATTCAGTACTTC. It codes for CASHPVGAKNIQYF.